What follows are 21 T cell receptor beta chains derived from one specimen sequenced in a study of blood T cell repertoires in COVID-19. Using immunoSEQ multiplex PCR, the repertoire was profiled, and TCRdb retains in-frame clones only, with some absent. The data contain 110,000 to 150,000 clones, 78% of them seen just once; the ten biggest clones take up about 2%. Input material: peripheral blood. The receptors derive from an older woman with acute or convalescent COVID-19.

The chain carries TRBV28 and TRBJ1-5; TRBD1 aligns across 10 bases. V was pared by 5 bases and J by 7 bases, with 5 bases of the junction left unmatched. In germline, CDR1 is MDHEN, CDR2 SYDVKM. The CDR3 consists of 14 residues. For the CDR3, the DNA is TGTGCCAGCAGTCAGACAGGGGGCGGGCAGCCCCAGCATTTT. Translated, it gives CASSQTGGGQPQHF. Full variable domain (outside the CDR3, taken from reference TRBV28 and TRBJ1-5): DVKVTQSSRYLVKRTGEKVFLECVQDMDHENMFWYRQDPGLGLRLIYFSYDVKMKEKGDIPEGYSVSREKKERFSLILESASTNQTSMYLCASSQTGGGQPQHFGDGTRLSIL.

This clone was picked up a small number of times. This rearrangement joins TRBV9 to TRBJ1-2; 7 bases line up with TRBD1. CDR1 is SGDLS, CDR2 YYNGEE, per germline. This CDR3 is 16 amino acids long. Losses at the gene ends were 2 bases for V and 2 bases for J; bases not matched to a gene: 9. The CDR3 loop reads CASSVATPGQNYGYTF. The CDR3 coding sequence is TGTGCCAGCAGCGTGGCTACTCCGGGACAGAACTATGGCTACACCTTC.

This clone was counted once. The rearrangement joins TRBV18 to TRBJ2-5, with 7 bases that match TRBD2. This CDR3 has 15 amino acids. CDR1 is KGHSH, CDR2 LQKENI, per germline. The trim removed 2 bases at V and 7 bases at J, leaving 10 bases unmatched. CDR3 sequence: CASSPVAGDLGTQYF. For the CDR3, the DNA is TGTGCCAGCTCACCAGTGGCGGGAGATTTGGGGACCCAGTACTTC.

Written as DNA, the CDR3 is TGTGCTAGTGGCCCGACTAGCGGGAGGGCCAATGCTATAGAGACCCAGTACTTC. As protein: CASGPTSGRANAIETQYF. The chain links TRBV12-5 to TRBJ2-5, with 14 bases that match TRBD2. The ends lost 6 bases at V and 4 bases at J; junction bases unmatched: 13. CDR1 LGHNT and CDR2 FRNRAP come from the germline V gene. The CDR3 is made up of 18 amino acids.

The table lists this clone with a few counts. CDR3: CASSPGTGVPGELFF. For the CDR3, the DNA is TGTGCCAGCAGCCCAGGGACAGGGGTTCCCGGGGAGCTGTTTTTT. The chain combines TRBV11-2 with TRBJ2-2; the match to TRBD1 covers 10 bases. The CDR3 extends over 15 amino acids. From germline, CDR1 is SGHAT and CDR2 FQNNGV. The ends lost 5 bases at V and 6 bases at J; junction bases unmatched: 6.

The rearrangement links TRBV4-1 to TRBJ1-5; 8 bases align to TRBD1. The J segment lost 5 bases and the V segment lost 1 base, leaving 19 bases of the junction unmatched. Germline loops: CDR1 MGHRA, CDR2 YSYEKL. The CDR3 runs 20 residues. The CDR3 DNA sequence: TGCGCCAGCAGCCAAGTTTGGACAGGGAGGTTATTGAAGAACGATCAGCCCCAGCATTTT. Its protein product is CASSQVWTGRLLKNDQPQHF.

V gene TRBV28 combines with J gene TRBJ1-3; no firm D call. Germline V CDR1 and CDR2: MDHEN, SYDVKM. This CDR3 contains 14 residues. V was trimmed by 1 base and J by 7 bases, leaving 11 bases between them. The CDR3 here is CASSLSRRGNTIYF. DNA for the CDR3: TGTGCCAGCAGTTTATCCCGTAGAGGGAACACCATATATTTT.

This chain uses TRBV30 with TRBJ1-2; D might be TRBD1 (5 bases). Trimming shortened V by 0 bases and J by 8 bases, and 16 bases separated the two germline ends. The length of the CDR3 is 14 residues. Looked up from germline, CDR1 is GTSNPN and CDR2 is SVGIG (reference sequence). As DNA, the CDR3 is TGTGCCTGGAGTGTAGGGGCGATGGTTGGAGGCTACACCTTC. Encoded protein: CAWSVGAMVGGYTF.

The chain has TRBV18 and TRBJ1-2; D possibly corresponds to TRBD1 (5 bases). The V gene lost 0 bases and the J gene lost 4 bases, with 12 bases spanning the gap. Germline assignment: CDR1 KGHSH and CDR2 LQKENI. CDR3 length: 15 amino acids. CDR3 residues: CASSPPRGLTYGYTF. The CDR3 DNA follows: TGTGCCAGCTCACCACCAAGGGGCCTGACCTATGGCTACACCTTC. The full variable domain, in which reference TRBV18 and TRBJ1-2 provide the parts outside the CDR3, is NAGVMQNPRHLVRRRGQEARLRCSPMKGHSHVYWYRQLPEEGLKFMVYLQKENIIDESGMPKERFSAEFPKEGPSILRIQQVVRGDSAAYFCASSPPRGLTYGYTFGSGTRLTVV.

The gene calls are TRBV7-9 and TRBJ1-2; no definite D call. The CDR3 loop spans 14 amino acids. CDR1 and CDR2 from the germline V gene are SEHNR and FQNEAQ (reference sequence). V gave up 1 base and J gave up 3 bases, with 9 bases separating them. CDR3 DNA: TGTGCCAGCAGCTTAGGAGCGGCTCACTATGGCTACACCTTC. As protein: CASSLGAAHYGYTF.

This chain connects TRBV29-1 to TRBJ1-2; 9 bases are a match to TRBD1. CDR1 and CDR2 (germline): SQVTM, ANQGSEA. The CDR3 has 15 residues. J gave up 1 base and V 1 base, and 4 bases lay outside the gene matches. For the CDR3, the DNA is TGCAGCGTTGAAGGGCGACAGGGGGGTAACTATGGCTACACCTTC. Its protein is CSVEGRQGGNYGYTF.

CDR3 bases: TGTGCCAGCAGTTACCCCCGGACTAGTTGGGGATACTTC. It is translated as CASSYPRTSWGYF. The chain uses TRBV6-5 and TRBJ2-7; 7 bases map to TRBD2. Germline trimming cut 2 bases from V and 13 bases from J; bases unmatched to any gene: 11. This CDR3 has 13 amino acids. Germline CDR1 and CDR2: MNHEY and SVGAGI.

The rearrangement links TRBV7-6 to TRBJ2-1, with TRBD2 identical over 10 bases. This CDR3 has 16 amino acids. V lost 1 base to trimming and J lost 9 bases; unmatched junction nucleotides: 9. Germline loops: CDR1 SGHVS, CDR2 FNYEAQ. CDR3: CASSLVVAGGSSEQFF. In nucleotides, the CDR3 is TGTGCCAGCAGCTTAGTGGTAGCGGGAGGCTCGAGTGAGCAGTTCTTC.

The genes are TRBV15 and TRBJ1-2; a possible D gene is TRBD1 (6 bases). The CDR3 is 13 residues long. The germline V gene encodes CDR1 LNHNV and CDR2 YYDKDF (reference sequence). The V end lost 6 bases, the J end lost 5 bases, and 13 bases lay between the germline ends. The CDR3 loop is CATSEDRAYGYTF. CDR3 sequence (DNA): TGTGCCACCAGTGAGGACAGAGCTTATGGCTACACCTTC.

The chain carries TRBV12-5 and TRBJ1-2; 8 nucleotides agree with TRBD1. The CDR3 runs 18 residues. Losses at the gene ends were 3 bases for V and 7 bases for J; bases not matched to a gene: 19. From germline, CDR1 is LGHNT and CDR2 FRNRAP. The DNA for the CDR3 is TGTGCTAGTGGTTTAAAACTCACTGACAGGGGTCAGTTTGGTGGCTACACCTTC. Residues: CASGLKLTDRGQFGGYTF.

This chain connects TRBV6-5 to TRBJ1-2, with 8 nucleotides matching TRBD1. The CDR3 contains 14 residues. Per the germline V gene, CDR1 is MNHEY and CDR2 is SVGAGI. J lost 8 bases, V lost 6 bases, and 11 bases had no gene match. CDR3 protein: CASRPGQGRIGYTF. CDR3 in DNA: TGTGCCAGCAGGCCTGGACAGGGAAGGATAGGCTACACCTTC.

V usage is TRBV27 and J usage is TRBJ2-7, with TRBD2 identical over 12 bases. V lost 4 bases, J lost 5 bases, and 9 bases stayed unmatched. This CDR3 region has 16 residues. Germline loops: CDR1 MNHEY, CDR2 SMNVEV (reference sequence). The CDR3 coding sequence is TGTGCCAGCAGTTCTTTGACTAGCGGGAGTATCAACGAGCAGTACTTC. It specifies CASSSLTSGSINEQYF.

The gene calls are TRBV6-5 and TRBJ2-3, with 9 bases that match TRBD2. Per the germline V gene, CDR1 is MNHEY and CDR2 is SVGAGI. Losses at the gene ends were 8 bases for V and 4 bases for J; bases not matched to a gene: 7. The CDR3 runs 14 residues. The CDR3 sequence: CASSGLASSDTQYF. Here the CDR3 DNA reads TGTGCCAGCTCCGGACTAGCGTCGTCAGATACGCAGTATTTT.

The chain combines TRBV3-1 (or the pseudogene TRBV3-2) with TRBJ2-1, with a possible D match to TRBD1 (6 bases). Germline V gene lookup returns CDR1 LGHDT and CDR2 YNNKEL (reference sequence). The CDR3 loop spans 15 amino acids. Trimming shortened V by 2 bases and J by 7 bases, and 15 bases separated the two germline ends. The CDR3 loop is CASSQSPDSRNEQFF. CDR3 in DNA: TGTGCCAGCAGCCAATCCCCGGACAGTAGAAATGAGCAGTTCTTC.

This chain joins TRBV5-1 and TRBJ2-3; D call uncertain. CDR3 size: 14 residues. Trimming stripped 2 bases from V and 1 base from J, with 8 bases between. Looked up from germline, CDR1 is SGHRS and CDR2 is YFSETQ. The CDR3 nucleotides are TGCGCCAGCAGCTTAAAACTTCGCACAGATACGCAGTATTTT. This encodes CASSLKLRTDTQYF.

This clone was seen a few times. The chain combines TRBV11-3 with TRBJ2-1; 9 positions match TRBD2. CDR1 SGHNT and CDR2 YENEEA come from the germline V gene. V dropped 1 base and J dropped 7; count of bases not matched to a gene: 11. This CDR3 has 17 amino acids. The CDR3 reads CASSLGPRLAEENEQFF. The CDR3 coding sequence is TGTGCCAGCAGCTTAGGCCCGAGACTAGCGGAGGAAAATGAGCAGTTCTTC.